The entry that follows covers one T cell receptor (beta chain) sequence. Antigen unknown. Germline CDR1 is LNHDA and CDR2 is SQIVND (reference sequence). V lost 7 bases, J lost 8 bases, and 10 bases stayed unmatched. This CDR3 has 13 amino acids. 60 Vbeta and 13 Jbeta primers were used in PCR. Sequencing was performed with immunoSEQ multiplex PCR; in TCRdb, only in-frame clones are kept and a portion is missing. The sample lists 150,000 to 200,000 clones; 84% were seen once. These data originate in a study of cytomegalovirus exposure and HLA in healthy donors. Study results and caveats: In a later analysis, specific HLA alleles were associated with about 18,000 TCR beta sequences at a 0.05 false discovery rate. A previous analysis found most TCR beta V segments productive roughly 90% or roughly 30% of the time.

This chain uses TRBV19 with TRBJ1-2; 7 bases are a match to TRBD1. The receptor was derived from a girl between 5 and 17 years old in good health and CMV-seropositive. The sequenced material came from PBMCs. The CDR3 is CASNPRQGEGYTF. The CDR3, as DNA: TGTGCCAGTAATCCCAGACAGGGTGAAGGCTACACCTTC.